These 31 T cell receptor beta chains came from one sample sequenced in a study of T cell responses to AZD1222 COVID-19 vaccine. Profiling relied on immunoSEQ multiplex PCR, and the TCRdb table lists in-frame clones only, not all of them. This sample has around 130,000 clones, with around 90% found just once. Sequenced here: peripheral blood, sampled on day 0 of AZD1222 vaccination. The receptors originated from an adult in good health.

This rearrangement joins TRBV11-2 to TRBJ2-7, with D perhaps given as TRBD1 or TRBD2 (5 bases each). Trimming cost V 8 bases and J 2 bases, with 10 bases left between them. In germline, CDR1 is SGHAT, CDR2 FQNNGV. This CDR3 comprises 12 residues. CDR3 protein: CASAQGAYEQYF. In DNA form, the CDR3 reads TGTGCCAGCGCGCAGGGAGCCTACGAGCAGTACTTC.

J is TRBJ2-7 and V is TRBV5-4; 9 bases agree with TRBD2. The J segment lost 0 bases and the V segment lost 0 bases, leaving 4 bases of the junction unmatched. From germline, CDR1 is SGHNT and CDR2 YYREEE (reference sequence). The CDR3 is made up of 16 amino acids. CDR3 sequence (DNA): TGTGCCAGCAGCTTGGCGGCGGGAGGGCGCTCCTACGAGCAGTACTTC. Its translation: CASSLAAGGRSYEQYF.

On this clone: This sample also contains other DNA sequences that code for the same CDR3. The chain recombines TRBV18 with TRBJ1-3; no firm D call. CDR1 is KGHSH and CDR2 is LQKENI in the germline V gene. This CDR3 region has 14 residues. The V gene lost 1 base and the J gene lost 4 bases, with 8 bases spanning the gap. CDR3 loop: CASSPQGSGNTIYF. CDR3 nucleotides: TGTGCCAGCTCACCACAGGGCTCAGGAAACACCATATATTTT.

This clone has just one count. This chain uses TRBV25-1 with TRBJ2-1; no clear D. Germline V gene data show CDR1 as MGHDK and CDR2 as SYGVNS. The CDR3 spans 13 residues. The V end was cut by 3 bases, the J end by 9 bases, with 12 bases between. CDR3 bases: TGTGCCAGCAGTGACCCCAATCATCCTGAGCAGTTCTTC. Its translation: CASSDPNHPEQFF.

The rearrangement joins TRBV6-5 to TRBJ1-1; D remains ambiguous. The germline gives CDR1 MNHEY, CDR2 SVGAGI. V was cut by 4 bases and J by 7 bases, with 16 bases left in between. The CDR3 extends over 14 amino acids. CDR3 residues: CASSSAQLFNEAFF. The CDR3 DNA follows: TGTGCCAGCAGTTCTGCCCAGTTATTCAATGAAGCTTTCTTT.

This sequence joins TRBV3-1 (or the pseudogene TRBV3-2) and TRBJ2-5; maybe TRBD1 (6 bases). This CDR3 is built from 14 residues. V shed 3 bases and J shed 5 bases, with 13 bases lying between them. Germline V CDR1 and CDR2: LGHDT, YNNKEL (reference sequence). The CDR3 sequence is CASSQGTGTETQYF. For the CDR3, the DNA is TGTGCCAGCAGCCAGGGCACAGGGACGGAGACCCAGTACTTC.

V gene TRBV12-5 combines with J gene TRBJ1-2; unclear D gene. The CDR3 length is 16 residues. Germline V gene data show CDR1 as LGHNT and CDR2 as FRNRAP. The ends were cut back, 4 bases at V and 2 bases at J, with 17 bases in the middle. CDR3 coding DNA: TGTGCTAGTGGTTCCCGAGTCACTCTGGTAAACTATGGCTACACCTTC. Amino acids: CASGSRVTLVNYGYTF.

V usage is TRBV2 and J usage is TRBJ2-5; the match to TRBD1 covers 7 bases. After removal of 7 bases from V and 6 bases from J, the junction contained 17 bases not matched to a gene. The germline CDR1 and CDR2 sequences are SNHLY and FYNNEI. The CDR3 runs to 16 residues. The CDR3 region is CASNFLSDRTAKTQYF. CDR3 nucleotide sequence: TGTGCCAGCAATTTCCTATCGGACAGGACGGCCAAGACCCAGTACTTC.

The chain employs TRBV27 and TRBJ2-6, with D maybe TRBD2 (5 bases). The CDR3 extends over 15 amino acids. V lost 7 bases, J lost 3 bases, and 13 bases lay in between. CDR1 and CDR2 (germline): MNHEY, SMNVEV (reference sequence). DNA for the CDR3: TGTGCCAGCACCTCCCACGGAGGTGGGGCCAACGTCCTGACTTTC. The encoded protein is CASTSHGGGANVLTF.

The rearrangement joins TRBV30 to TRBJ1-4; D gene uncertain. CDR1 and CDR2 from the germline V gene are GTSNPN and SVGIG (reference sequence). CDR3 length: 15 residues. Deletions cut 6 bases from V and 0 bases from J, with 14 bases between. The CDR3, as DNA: TGTGCCTGCCAACCGAACGGGGCAACTAATGAAAAACTGTTTTTT. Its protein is CACQPNGATNEKLFF.

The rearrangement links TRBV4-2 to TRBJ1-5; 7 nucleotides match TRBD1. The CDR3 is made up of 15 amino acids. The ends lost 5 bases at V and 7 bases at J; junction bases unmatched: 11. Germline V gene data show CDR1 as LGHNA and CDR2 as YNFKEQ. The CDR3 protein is CASSSETGVGQPQHF. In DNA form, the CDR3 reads TGTGCCAGCAGCTCCGAAACAGGGGTCGGACAGCCCCAGCATTTT.

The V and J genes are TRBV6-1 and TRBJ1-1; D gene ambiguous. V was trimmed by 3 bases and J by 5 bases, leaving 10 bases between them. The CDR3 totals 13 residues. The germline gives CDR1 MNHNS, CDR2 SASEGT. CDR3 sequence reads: CASSDLGGTEAFF. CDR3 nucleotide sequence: TGTGCCAGCAGTGATTTGGGTGGGACTGAAGCTTTCTTT.

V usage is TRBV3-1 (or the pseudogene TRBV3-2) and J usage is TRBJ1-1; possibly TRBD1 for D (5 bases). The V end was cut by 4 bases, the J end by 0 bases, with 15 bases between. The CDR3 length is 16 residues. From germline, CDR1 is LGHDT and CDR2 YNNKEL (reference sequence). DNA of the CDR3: TGTGCCAGCAGCCCATCTGGGGCCCGGTTGAACACTGAAGCTTTCTTT. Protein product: CASSPSGARLNTEAFF.

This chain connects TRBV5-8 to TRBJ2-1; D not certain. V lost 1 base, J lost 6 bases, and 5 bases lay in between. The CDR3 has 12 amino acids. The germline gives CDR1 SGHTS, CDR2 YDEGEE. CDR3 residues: CASSLIVNEQFF. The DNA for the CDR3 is TGTGCCAGCAGCTTGATAGTCAATGAGCAGTTCTTC.

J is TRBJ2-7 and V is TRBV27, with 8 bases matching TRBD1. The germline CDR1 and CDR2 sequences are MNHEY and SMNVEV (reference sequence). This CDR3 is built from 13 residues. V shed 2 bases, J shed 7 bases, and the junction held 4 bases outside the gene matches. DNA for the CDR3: TGTGCCAGCAGTTTACAGGGGGCAGGGGAGCAGTACTTC. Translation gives CASSLQGAGEQYF.

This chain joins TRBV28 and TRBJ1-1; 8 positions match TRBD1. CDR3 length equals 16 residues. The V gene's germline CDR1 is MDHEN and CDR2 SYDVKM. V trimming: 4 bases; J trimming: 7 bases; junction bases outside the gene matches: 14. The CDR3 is CASSSQDRVDLGEAFF. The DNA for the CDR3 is TGTGCCAGCAGTTCCCAGGACAGGGTGGACTTGGGTGAAGCTTTCTTT.

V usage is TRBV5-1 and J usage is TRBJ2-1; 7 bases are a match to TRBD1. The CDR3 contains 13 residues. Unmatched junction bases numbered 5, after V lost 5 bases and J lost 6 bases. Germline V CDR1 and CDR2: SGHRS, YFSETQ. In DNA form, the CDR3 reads TGCGCCAGCAGTACGGGACAGACCAATGAGCAGTTCTTC. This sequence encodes CASSTGQTNEQFF.

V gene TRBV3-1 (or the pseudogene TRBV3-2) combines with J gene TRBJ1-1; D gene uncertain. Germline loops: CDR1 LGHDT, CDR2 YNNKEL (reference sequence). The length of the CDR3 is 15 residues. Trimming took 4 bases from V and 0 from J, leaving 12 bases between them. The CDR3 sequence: CASSPRRSMNTEAFF. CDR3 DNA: TGTGCCAGCAGCCCCAGACGGTCCATGAACACTGAAGCTTTCTTT.

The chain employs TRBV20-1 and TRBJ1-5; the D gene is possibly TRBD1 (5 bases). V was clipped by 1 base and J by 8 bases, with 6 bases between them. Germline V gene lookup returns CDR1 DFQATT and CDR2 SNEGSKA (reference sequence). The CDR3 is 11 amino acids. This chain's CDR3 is CSARAGEPQHF. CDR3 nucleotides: TGCAGTGCTAGAGCGGGGGAGCCCCAGCATTTT.

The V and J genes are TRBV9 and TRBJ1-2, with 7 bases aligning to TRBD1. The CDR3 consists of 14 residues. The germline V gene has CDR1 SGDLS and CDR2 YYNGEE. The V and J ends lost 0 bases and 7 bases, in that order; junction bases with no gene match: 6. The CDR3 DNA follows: TGTGCCAGCAGCGTAGATAAGGGGGCGGGTGGCTACACCTTC. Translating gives CASSVDKGAGGYTF.

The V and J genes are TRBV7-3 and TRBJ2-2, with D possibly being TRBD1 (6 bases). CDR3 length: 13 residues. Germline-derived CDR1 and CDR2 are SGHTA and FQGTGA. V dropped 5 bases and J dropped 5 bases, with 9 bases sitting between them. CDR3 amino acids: CASSPQGTGELFF. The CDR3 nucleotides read TGTGCCAGCAGCCCACAGGGAACCGGGGAGCTGTTTTTT.

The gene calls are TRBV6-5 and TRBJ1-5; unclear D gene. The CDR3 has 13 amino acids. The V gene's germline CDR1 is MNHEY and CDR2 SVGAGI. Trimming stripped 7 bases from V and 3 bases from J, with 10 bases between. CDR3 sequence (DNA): TGTGCCAGCACGTTTAGAGACAATCAGCCCCAGCATTTT. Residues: CASTFRDNQPQHF.

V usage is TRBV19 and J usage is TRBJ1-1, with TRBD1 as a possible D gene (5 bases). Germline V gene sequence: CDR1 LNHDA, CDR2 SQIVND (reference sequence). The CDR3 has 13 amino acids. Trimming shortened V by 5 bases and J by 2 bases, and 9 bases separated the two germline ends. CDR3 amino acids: CASSQTVNTEAFF. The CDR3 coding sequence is TGTGCCAGTAGTCAGACAGTTAACACTGAAGCTTTCTTT.

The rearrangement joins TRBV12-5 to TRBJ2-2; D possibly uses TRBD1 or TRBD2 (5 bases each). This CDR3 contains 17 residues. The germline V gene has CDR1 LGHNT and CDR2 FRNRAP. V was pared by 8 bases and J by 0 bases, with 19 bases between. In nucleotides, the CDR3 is TGTGCTAGTCATTCCTCTGCCGGGACCCCGAACACCGGGGAGCTGTTTTTT. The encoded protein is CASHSSAGTPNTGELFF.

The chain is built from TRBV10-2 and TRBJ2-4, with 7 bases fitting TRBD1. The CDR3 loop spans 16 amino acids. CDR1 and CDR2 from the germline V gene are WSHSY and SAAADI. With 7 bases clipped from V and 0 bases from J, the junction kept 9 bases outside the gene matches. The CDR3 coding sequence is TGCGCCAGCAAAGGGGGCAGGGGGATAGCCAAAAACATTCAGTACTTC. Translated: CASKGGRGIAKNIQYF.

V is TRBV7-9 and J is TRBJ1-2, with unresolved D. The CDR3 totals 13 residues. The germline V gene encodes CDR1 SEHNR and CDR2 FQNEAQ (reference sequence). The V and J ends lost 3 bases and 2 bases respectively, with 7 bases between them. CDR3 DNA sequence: TGTGCCAGCAGCTTGGAACAGAACTATGGCTACACCTTC. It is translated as CASSLEQNYGYTF.

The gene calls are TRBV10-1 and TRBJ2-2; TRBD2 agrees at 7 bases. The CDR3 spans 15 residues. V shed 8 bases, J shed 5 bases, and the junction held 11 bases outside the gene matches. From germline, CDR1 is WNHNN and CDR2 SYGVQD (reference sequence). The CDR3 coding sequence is TGCGCCAGCTCCCTCGAGGGAGGGCCGACCGGGGAGCTGTTTTTT. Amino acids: CASSLEGGPTGELFF.

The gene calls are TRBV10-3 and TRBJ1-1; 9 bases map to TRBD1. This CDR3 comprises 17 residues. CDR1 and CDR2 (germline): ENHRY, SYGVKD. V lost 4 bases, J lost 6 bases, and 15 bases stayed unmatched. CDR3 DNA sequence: TGTGCCATCAGTGTGTACTATGGGATGGGACAGGGCTCTGAAGCTTTCTTT. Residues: CAISVYYGMGQGSEAFF.

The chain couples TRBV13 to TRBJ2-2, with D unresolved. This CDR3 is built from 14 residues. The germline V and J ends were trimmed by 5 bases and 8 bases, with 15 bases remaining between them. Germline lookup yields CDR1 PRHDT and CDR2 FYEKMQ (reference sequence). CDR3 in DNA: TGTGCCAGCAGCAGTCTAGTGTCTTCTGGGGAGCTGTTTTTT. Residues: CASSSLVSSGELFF.

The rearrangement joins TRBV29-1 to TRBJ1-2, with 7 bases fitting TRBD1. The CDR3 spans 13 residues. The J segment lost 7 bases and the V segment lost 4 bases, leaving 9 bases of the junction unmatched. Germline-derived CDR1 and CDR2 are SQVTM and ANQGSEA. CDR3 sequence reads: CSVVEGAYSGYTF. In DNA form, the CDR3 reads TGCAGCGTTGTAGAGGGGGCATATAGTGGCTACACCTTC.

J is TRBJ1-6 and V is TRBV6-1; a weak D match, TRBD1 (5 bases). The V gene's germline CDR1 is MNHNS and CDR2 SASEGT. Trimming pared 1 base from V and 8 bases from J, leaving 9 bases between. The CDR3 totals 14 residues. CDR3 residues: CASSEGGVDSPLHF. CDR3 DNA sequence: TGTGCCAGCAGTGAAGGGGGGGTCGATTCACCCCTCCACTTT.